This T cell receptor beta chain was identified during a study of beta chain features in type 1 diabetes (dated by TCRdb to 2016 to 2018). As for the study more broadly: No differences in mean age, gender distribution, total cell number or subset yield were found between patients and healthy donors. Regulatory and stem cell-like memory subsets were obtained from only 8 patients and about eight healthy donors, while naive and central memory subsets were obtained from all 30 or so donors. In the study, TCRB repertoires of sorted circulating CD4+ T cell subsets from recently diagnosed type 1 diabetes patients were compared with those of matched healthy donors. A total of 107,917,701 sorted cells were examined across all samples, and the number of cells per subset was strongly correlated with RNA yield. On the study overall, not on this receptor specifically: PCR might favor shorter templates, but patient and control samples were amplified and corrected together, so any skew would affect both groups equally. At VDJ recombination sites, patients with type 1 diabetes made fewer insertions and deleted more nucleotides, a pattern implying thymic rearrangement abnormalities. Naive, central memory and regulatory TCRB repertoires appeared to be more alike among patients than among healthy donors. Only small numbers of individuals were included in the HLA sub-analyses, which left unresolved whether HLA type had any influence on TCRB rearrangement. Type 1 diabetes patients showed a moderate but significant shortening of TCRB CDR3 length in all four CD4+ subsets. Because cDNA rather than genomic DNA was sequenced, highly expressing activated cells could have been over-represented, although no difference in activation and CD3 levels was found between groups.

This clone was detected a few times. Its target antigen remains unknown. The record has no base qualities; no much larger clone is one base away. From each donor, a single peripheral blood sample of approximately 120 mL on average was drawn into heparinised tubes. Naive, central memory, regulatory and stem cell-like memory CD4+ T cells were sorted on a BD FACSAria II using a panel including CD45RO, CCR7, CD25, CD127, CD95 and CD27. Every sorted population had a purity above 95%. PBMCs were isolated right away by Lymphoprep density gradient centrifugation and were stained directly, without culture. To minimize batch effects, samples were stained and sorted in pairs, one healthy donor with one patient per experiment. The entire amount of isolated RNA was reverse transcribed using the High Capacity cDNA Reverse Transcription Kit, so the sequenced TCRB transcripts were expressed ones. Naive, central memory and regulatory T cell samples underwent deep immunoSEQ sequencing, averaging approximately 3.3 million total reads per sample. Sorted cells were lysed in RLT buffer and RNA was extracted with DNase-treated RNeasy Micro or Mini kits, depending on cell number. Each cell subset was processed separately to prevent cross-contamination, with patient and healthy donor samples processed together. The immunoSEQ multiplex PCR was used to amplify TCRB sequences from cDNA, yielding 87-bp fragments that span the CDR3 region. The amplicons were sequenced using the Illumina HiSeq platform. Per the source publication's procedure: PCR bias was corrected computationally using synthetic template baselines, and reads within Hamming distance 2 were collapsed, with unmergeable singletons discarded. By aligning reads against IMGT, V, D and J genes, CDR3 length, and insertions or deletions at six rearrangement sites were assigned. Within each subset, clonotype counts were normalized to sorted cell number, and only after that were true diversity and Gini coefficients computed with the tcR R package. The overlap coefficient, calculated on TCRB nucleotide sequences, was used to quantify repertoire sharing. The immuneACCESS repertoire file appears here via TCRdb, limited to in-frame rearrangements. These files lack a portion of the clones; in checked studies, under half of the deficit traces to unresolved V genes, and the cause of the others is not known. D and trimming come from the DNA, and the V and J calls and clone size come from that table. This sample lists under 200,000 clones; under 13% were detected once. The biggest ten clones account for 0.5% of the sample.

Measured from the cysteine to the phenylalanine, the CDR3 is 15 residues long. Only the CDR3 part of the read is kept: 45 bases, read in frame from the first base. Trimmed from V: 7 bases; trimmed from J: 4 bases; junction bases lacking a gene match: 12. From the germline V gene, CDR1 is SQVTM and CDR2 is ANQGSEA. The V gene is TRBV29-1 and the J gene is TRBJ1-1; the central 10 bases match TRBD1. Input material: central memory CD4+ T cells from blood. The source of this sequence is a man aged 25-45 years with type 1 diabetes. The CDR3 region: CSGSGTGVTVTEAFF. The DNA sequence is given as TGCAGCGGCTCCGGGACAGGGGTTACTGTCACTGAAGCTTTCTTT.